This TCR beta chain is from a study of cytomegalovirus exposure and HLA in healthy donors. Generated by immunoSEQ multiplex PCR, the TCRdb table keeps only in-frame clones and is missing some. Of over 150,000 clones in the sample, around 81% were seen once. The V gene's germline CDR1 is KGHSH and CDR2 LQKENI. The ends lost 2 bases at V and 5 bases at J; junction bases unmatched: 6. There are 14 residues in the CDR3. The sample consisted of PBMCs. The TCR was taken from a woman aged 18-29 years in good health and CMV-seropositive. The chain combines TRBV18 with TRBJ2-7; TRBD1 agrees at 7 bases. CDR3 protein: CASSPRDRDDEQYF. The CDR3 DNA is TGTGCCAGCTCACCAAGAGACAGGGACGACGAGCAGTACTTC.